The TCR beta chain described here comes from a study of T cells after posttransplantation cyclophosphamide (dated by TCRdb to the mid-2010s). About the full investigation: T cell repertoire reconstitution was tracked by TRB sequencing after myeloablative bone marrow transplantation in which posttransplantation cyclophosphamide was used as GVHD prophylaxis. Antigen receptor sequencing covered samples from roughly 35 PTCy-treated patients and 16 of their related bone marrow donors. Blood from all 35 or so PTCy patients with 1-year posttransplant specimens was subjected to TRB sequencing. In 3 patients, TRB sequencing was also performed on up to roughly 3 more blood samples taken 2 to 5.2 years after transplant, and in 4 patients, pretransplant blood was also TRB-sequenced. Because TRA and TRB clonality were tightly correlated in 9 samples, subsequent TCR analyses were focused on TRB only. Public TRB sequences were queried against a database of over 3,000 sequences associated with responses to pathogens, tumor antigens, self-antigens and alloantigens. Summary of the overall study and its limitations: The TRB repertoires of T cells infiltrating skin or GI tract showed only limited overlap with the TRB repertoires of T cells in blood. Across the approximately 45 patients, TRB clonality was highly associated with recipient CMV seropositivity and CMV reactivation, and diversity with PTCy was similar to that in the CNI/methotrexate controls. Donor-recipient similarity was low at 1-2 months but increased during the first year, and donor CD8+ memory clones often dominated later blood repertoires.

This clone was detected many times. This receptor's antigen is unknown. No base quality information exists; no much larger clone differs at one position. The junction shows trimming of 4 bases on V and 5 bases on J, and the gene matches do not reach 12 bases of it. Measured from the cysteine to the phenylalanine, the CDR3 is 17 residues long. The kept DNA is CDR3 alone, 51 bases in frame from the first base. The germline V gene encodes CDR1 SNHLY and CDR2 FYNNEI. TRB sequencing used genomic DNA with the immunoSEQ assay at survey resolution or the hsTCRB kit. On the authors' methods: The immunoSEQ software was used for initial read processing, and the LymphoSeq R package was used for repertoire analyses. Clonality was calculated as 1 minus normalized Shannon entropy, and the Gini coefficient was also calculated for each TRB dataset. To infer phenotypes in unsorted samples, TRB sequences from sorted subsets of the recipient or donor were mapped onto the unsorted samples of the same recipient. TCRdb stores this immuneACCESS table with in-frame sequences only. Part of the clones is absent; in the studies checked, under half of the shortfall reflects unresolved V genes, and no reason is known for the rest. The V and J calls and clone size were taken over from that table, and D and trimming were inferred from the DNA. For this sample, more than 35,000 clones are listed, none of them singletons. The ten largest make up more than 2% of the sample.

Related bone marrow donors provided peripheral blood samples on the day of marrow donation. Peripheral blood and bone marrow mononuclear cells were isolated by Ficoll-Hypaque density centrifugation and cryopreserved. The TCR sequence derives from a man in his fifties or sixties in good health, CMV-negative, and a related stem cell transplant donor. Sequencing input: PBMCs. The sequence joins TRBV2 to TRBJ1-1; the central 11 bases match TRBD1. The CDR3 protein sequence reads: CASSGPGQGARVTEAFF. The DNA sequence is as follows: TGTGCCAGCAGTGGCCCCGGACAGGGGGCGAGAGTGACTGAAGCTTTCTTT.